This paragraph covers one T cell receptor (beta chain) sequence. Its cognate antigen is unknown. Separate from the 666-subject first cohort was the approximately 130-subject validation cohort, to which the donors belonged. The method was immunoSEQ multiplex PCR; TCRdb's version includes in-frame clones alone and lacks a portion of them. This sample carries 95,000 to 150,000 clones, 75% to 90% of them seen once, and the ten largest clones take 0.95% to 1.3%. Germline V gene sequence: CDR1 SGDLS, CDR2 YYNGEE. The CDR3 sequence is 13 residues long. Trimming pared 2 bases from V and 4 bases from J, leaving 9 bases between. These data are taken from a study of cytomegalovirus exposure and HLA in healthy donors. Broader study findings: Most sequenced TCRs were rare (though some public TCRs occurred in many donors).

Sequencing was carried out using PBMCs. The chain employs TRBV9 and TRBJ2-5, with D unresolved. This receptor was obtained from a young woman in good health and CMV-seronegative. CDR3 DNA sequence: TGTGCCAGCAGCGTGACTCCCGGAGAGACCCAGTACTTC. Its protein product is CASSVTPGETQYF.